Below are 18 T cell receptor beta chains sequenced from a single sample in a study of neurological immune-mediated disorders. MiXCR was run by TCRdb on the 5' RACE reads, yielding one entry per CDR3 protein. The profile covers roughly 120,000 distinct CDR3 sequences, with about 3.2% appearing a single time and over 1% taken by the ten largest. Sequenced: PBMCs. These TCRs come from a woman aged 25 to 45 with multiple sclerosis.

The sample holds many counts of this clonotype. This chain uses TRBV4-3 with TRBJ2-1; D gene unclear. V was shortened by 1 base and J by 1 base, with 14 bases between the two germline ends. This CDR3 is 17 amino acids long. In germline, CDR1 is LGHNA, CDR2 YSLEER. The CDR3 here is CASSQAPQTESYNEQFF. CDR3 bases: TGCGCCAGCAGCCAAGCCCCCCAAACCGAATCCTACAATGAGCAGTTCTTC.

This clonotype was recorded many times. The gene calls are TRBV29-1 and TRBJ1-1, with 10 bases aligning to TRBD1. The J segment lost 4 bases and the V segment lost 5 bases, leaving 10 bases of the junction unmatched. The germline V gene has CDR1 SQVTM and CDR2 ANQGSEA. The CDR3 totals 15 residues. This chain's CDR3 is CSVKGMGQGSTEAFF. The CDR3 DNA sequence: TGCAGCGTTAAAGGGATGGGACAGGGGTCCACTGAAGCTTTCTTT.

Of note for this clonotype: This clone may be a read error of a much larger clone one base away. The rearrangement joins TRBV7-2 to TRBJ1-1; D is possibly TRBD1 (5 bases). The V gene lost 0 bases and the J gene lost 5 bases, with 13 bases spanning the gap. This CDR3 has 15 residues. Germline CDR1 and CDR2: SGHTA and FQGNSA. CDR3 DNA sequence: TGTGCCAGCAGCTTAGCGGGGAAGGGGAGGACTGAAGCTTTCTTT. This gives the protein CASSLAGKGRTEAFF. Full variable domain (outside the CDR3, taken from reference TRBV7-2 and TRBJ1-1): GAGVSQSPSNKVTEKGKDVELRCDPISGHTALYWYRQSLGQGLEFLIYFQGNSAPDKSGLPSDRFSAERTGGSVSTLTIQRTQQEDSAVYLCASSLAGKGRTEAFFGQGTRLTVV.

This clonotype was detected ten times or more. The chain links TRBV5-1 to TRBJ2-5, with TRBD2 identical over 7 bases. The CDR3 contains 13 residues. The V segment lost 4 bases and the J segment 5 bases; nucleotides outside the gene matches: 5. Germline assignment: CDR1 SGHRS and CDR2 YFSETQ. The CDR3 coding sequence is TGCGCCAGCAGCCTCGGGGAGGGCGAGACCCAGTACTTC. Protein product: CASSLGEGETQYF.

This clonotype has more than one count but fewer than ten. A much bigger clone sits one base away, suggesting this may be a read error. This chain connects TRBV5-6 to TRBJ2-5; the D gene is possibly TRBD1 (6 bases). The CDR3 covers 14 residues. Germline loops: CDR1 SGHDT, CDR2 YYEEEE. The CDR3 sequence is CASSLRGNQETKYF. In nucleotides, the CDR3 is TGTGCCAGCAGCTTAAGGGGGAACCAAGAGACCAAGTACTTC.

This clonotype was counted ten times or more. The genes are TRBV19 and TRBJ1-1; no reliable D call. Trimming left V 3 bases short and J 3 bases short, with 2 bases between. The CDR3 loop spans 11 amino acids. In germline, CDR1 is LNHDA, CDR2 SQIVND (reference sequence). CDR3: CASSIYTEAFF. As DNA, the CDR3 is TGTGCCAGTAGTATCTACACTGAAGCTTTCTTT.

The sample holds many counts of this clonotype. The chain links TRBV5-6 to TRBJ1-2; the D gene is possibly TRBD1 (6 bases). The CDR3 is made up of 13 amino acids. CDR1 is SGHDT and CDR2 is YYEEEE in the germline V gene. The V end was cut by 5 bases, the J end by 4 bases, with 12 bases between. CDR3 in DNA: TGTGCCAGCAGTCCACAGGGAGCCTATGGCTACACCTTC. This translates into CASSPQGAYGYTF.

In its sample, this clonotype was seen many times. The chain recombines TRBV10-2 with TRBJ2-7, with TRBD2 matching 9 bases. V shed 8 bases, J shed 4 bases, and the junction held 6 bases outside the gene matches. CDR1 and CDR2 from the germline V gene are WSHSY and SAAADI. The CDR3 spans 13 residues. As DNA, the CDR3 is TGCGCCAGCTGGGCGGGGGGGCTGTACGAGCAGTACTTC. Amino acids: CASWAGGLYEQYF.

This clonotype was recorded at least ten times. The genes are TRBV20-1 and TRBJ1-3; D gene ambiguous. The CDR3 extends over 11 amino acids. CDR1 and CDR2 from the germline V gene are DFQATT and SNEGSKA (reference sequence). Trimming removed 0 bases from V and 7 bases from J, with 4 bases in between. In nucleotides, the CDR3 is TGCAGTGCTAGAGATTTGAACACCATATATTTT. Translating it yields CSARDLNTIYF.

This clonotype was observed at least ten times. J is TRBJ2-7 and V is TRBV7-2; a possible D gene is TRBD2 (6 bases). Deletions cut 0 bases from V and 7 bases from J, with 16 bases between. Germline V gives CDR1 SGHTA, CDR2 FQGNSA. The CDR3 covers 15 residues. The CDR3 spells CASSLADSLGGEQYF. In DNA form, the CDR3 reads TGTGCCAGCAGCTTAGCCGACAGCCTCGGAGGGGAGCAGTACTTC.

In its sample, this clonotype was seen many times. V gene TRBV29-1 combines with J gene TRBJ1-1; 7 nucleotides align to TRBD1. The trim removed 7 bases at V and 1 base at J, leaving 6 bases unmatched. Germline V lookup: CDR1 SQVTM, CDR2 ANQGSEA. The CDR3 is made up of 13 amino acids. The DNA for the CDR3 is TGCAGCGCGCTGACAGGGACGAACACTGAAGCTTTCTTT. Amino acids: CSALTGTNTEAFF. The complete variable domain, with remaining parts taken from reference TRBV29-1 and TRBJ1-1, reads SAVISQKPSRDICQRGTSLTIQCQVDSQVTMMFWYRQQPGQSLTLIATANQGSEATYESGFVIDKFPISRPNLTFSTLTVSNMSPEDSSIYLCSALTGTNTEAFFGQGTRLTVV.

This clonotype was recorded many times. The gene calls are TRBV4-2 and TRBJ2-2; TRBD2 aligns across 12 bases. The CDR3 covers 17 residues. The junction had 7 bases not matched to a gene; V was cut back by 2 bases and J by 6 bases. Per the germline V gene, CDR1 is LGHNA and CDR2 is YNFKEQ. This CDR3 is CASSQLAGGPRAGELFF. As DNA, the CDR3 is TGTGCCAGCAGCCAACTAGCGGGAGGGCCGAGAGCCGGGGAGCTGTTTTTT.

This chain links TRBV14 with TRBJ2-3; D is unresolved. Germline assignment: CDR1 SGHDN and CDR2 FVKESK. Deletions cut 0 bases from V and 12 bases from J, with 22 bases between. There are 16 residues in the CDR3. The CDR3 reads CASSQDRRVDTDNQYF. CDR3 nucleotides: TGTGCCAGCAGCCAAGACAGACGGGTAGACACAGATAATCAGTATTTT.

This clonotype turned up a few times. A much larger clone lies a single base off, so this may be a read error. V is TRBV20-1 and J is TRBJ2-7; 7 bases fit TRBD1. The germline CDR1 and CDR2 sequences are DFQATT and SNEGSKA (reference sequence). The J segment lost 9 bases and the V segment lost 7 bases, leaving 12 bases of the junction unmatched. The CDR3 is 12 amino acids. The CDR3 reads CSGAGTVNAQYF. DNA of the CDR3: TGCAGTGGGGCCGGGACAGTGAACGCGCAGTACTTC.

Concerning this clonotype itself: With a much larger clone just one base away, this may be a read error. The chain is built from TRBV5-1 and TRBJ1-3; 7 bases agree with TRBD1. The germline CDR1 and CDR2 sequences are SGHRS and YFSETQ. The CDR3 loop spans 14 amino acids. V shed 4 bases, J shed 4 bases, and the junction held 5 bases outside the gene matches. As DNA, the CDR3 is TGCGCCAGCAGCCAAGGGGGCACGGGAAACACCATATATTTT. It translates to CASSQGGTGNTIYF.

The chain has TRBV12-3 or TRBV12-4 and TRBJ1-1; D is ambiguous. Trimming shortened V by 6 bases and J by 9 bases, and 14 bases separated the two germline ends. The CDR3 length is 12 residues. The CDR3 is CASRPERIKAFF. CDR3 DNA sequence: TGTGCCAGCAGACCGGAGAGGATAAAAGCTTTCTTT.

This clonotype was seen a few times. The rearrangement uses TRBV20-1 and TRBJ2-7; D tentatively reads TRBD1 or TRBD2 (5 bases each). V shed 6 bases and J shed 2 bases, with 11 bases lying between them. This CDR3 has 12 residues. The germline V gene encodes CDR1 DFQATT and CDR2 SNEGSKA (reference sequence). Here the CDR3 DNA reads TGCAGTGCCACGGGGCTGCCCTACGAGCAGTACTTC. This sequence encodes CSATGLPYEQYF.

This clonotype has a count of ten or more. This CDR3 reads CSARDSGVGYGYTF. The CDR3 bases are TGCAGTGCTAGAGATAGTGGGGTAGGCTATGGCTACACCTTC. J is TRBJ1-2 and V is TRBV20-1; D unclear. CDR1 and CDR2 from the germline V gene are DFQATT and SNEGSKA (reference sequence). Deletions cut 0 bases from V and 4 bases from J, with 12 bases between. The CDR3 is 14 residues long.